A single TCR beta chain is shown here with its context. This clone appeared a few times. The target of this receptor is not known. Base qualities are missing; no much larger clone stands one base away. Collaborating institutions collected whole blood in K2EDTA tubes following their own protocols. For TCRbeta analysis, collaborators shipped samples as frozen whole blood, isolated PBMCs, or DNA extracted from either of those sample types. Germline trimming amounts to 5 bases on V and 0 bases on J, with 5 as the count of junction bases outside the gene matches. Its CDR3 holds 16 amino acids, cysteine through phenylalanine. Of all the DNA, just the CDR3 is kept, 48 bases in frame from base 1. The germline V gene encodes CDR1 SGHRS and CDR2 YFSETQ. This entry is derived from a study of blood T cell repertoires in COVID-19 (dated by TCRdb to between 2020 and 2021). About the full investigation: Collaborator samples came from the United States, Italy and Spain and covered acute and convalescent phases of COVID-19. Nearly every sample came with metadata listing a de-identified subject ID, COVID-19 status, age in years and sex. The dataset comprised deeply sampled blood TCRbeta repertoires from subjects exposed to, actively infected with, or recovered from COVID-19. Where available, HLA class I and class II types were taken from metadata supplied by the sample provider and were not determined by assay-based typing. The prospective study material was composed of cDNA or gDNA derived from T cells, B-cell-depleted T cells, or PBMCs. The repertoires were released in a freely available public database intended as a resource for research on the immune response to SARS-CoV-2. Samples came from the ongoing ImmuneRACE study (first 160 participants) plus 1,254 subjects from 6 global collaborators.

The paper's findings and limits, for the study overall: The amount of clinical and demographic metadata varied by source and participant and was provided uncurated.

TCRbeta CDR3 regions were amplified from genomic DNA by means of the immunoSEQ Assay, a bias-controlled multiplex PCR. Under the source paper's analysis protocol: Nucleated cell counts per sample were estimated from amplification of reference gene primers within the assay. To quantify the absolute abundance of each unique TCRbeta CDR3 rearrangement, sequence reads were collapsed and filtered. Productive Simpson clonality was computed per sample as the square root of Simpson's diversity index over productive rearrangements. In TCRdb, the immuneACCESS table is reduced to in-frame sequences with V and J assigned. These tables do not hold every clone; where another copy was compared, an unresolved V gene accounts for under half, and the others remain unexplained. V and J calls and clone size come straight from that table; D and trimming were deduced from the DNA. The sample table contains some 96,000 clones; only one count was recorded for almost 80% of them. The ten top clones hold less than 35% of the sample.

Specimen: peripheral blood. This sequence originates from a man aged 70 or older with active or convalescent COVID-19. In this chain, TRBV5-1 is recombined with TRBJ1-6; TRBD1 lines up with 7 middle nucleotides. CDR3 protein: CASSSQGGSYNSPLHF. The bases read TGCGCCAGCAGTTCCCAGGGGGGCTCCTATAATTCACCCCTCCACTTT.